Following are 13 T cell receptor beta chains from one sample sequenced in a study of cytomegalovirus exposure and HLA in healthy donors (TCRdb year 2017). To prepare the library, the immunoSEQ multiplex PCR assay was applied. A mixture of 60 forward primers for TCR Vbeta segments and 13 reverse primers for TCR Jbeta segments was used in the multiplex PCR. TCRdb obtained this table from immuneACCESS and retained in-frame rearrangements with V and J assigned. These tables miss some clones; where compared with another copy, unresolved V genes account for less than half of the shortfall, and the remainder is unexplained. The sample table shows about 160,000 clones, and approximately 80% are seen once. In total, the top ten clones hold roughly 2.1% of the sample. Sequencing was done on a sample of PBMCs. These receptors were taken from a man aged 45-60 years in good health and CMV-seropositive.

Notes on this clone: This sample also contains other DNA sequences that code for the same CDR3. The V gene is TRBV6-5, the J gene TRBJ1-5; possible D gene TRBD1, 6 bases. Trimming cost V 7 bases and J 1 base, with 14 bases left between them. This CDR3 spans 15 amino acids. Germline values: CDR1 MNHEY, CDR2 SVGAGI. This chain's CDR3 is CASKQGFSSNQPQHF. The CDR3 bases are TGTGCCAGCAAACAGGGTTTTTCGAGCAATCAGCCCCAGCATTTT.

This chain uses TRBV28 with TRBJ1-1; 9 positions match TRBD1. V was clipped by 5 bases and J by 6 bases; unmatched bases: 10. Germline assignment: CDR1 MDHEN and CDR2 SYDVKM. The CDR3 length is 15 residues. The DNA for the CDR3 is TGTGCCAGCAGTACTCCGGGACAGGGAGGGTCTGAAGCTTTCTTT. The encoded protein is CASSTPGQGGSEAFF.

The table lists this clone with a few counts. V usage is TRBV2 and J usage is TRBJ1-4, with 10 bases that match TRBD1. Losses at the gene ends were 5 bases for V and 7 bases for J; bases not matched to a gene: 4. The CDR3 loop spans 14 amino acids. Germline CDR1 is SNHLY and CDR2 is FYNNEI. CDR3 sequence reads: CASSRDRGIEKLFF. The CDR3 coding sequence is TGTGCCAGCAGTAGGGACAGGGGTATTGAAAAACTGTTTTTT.

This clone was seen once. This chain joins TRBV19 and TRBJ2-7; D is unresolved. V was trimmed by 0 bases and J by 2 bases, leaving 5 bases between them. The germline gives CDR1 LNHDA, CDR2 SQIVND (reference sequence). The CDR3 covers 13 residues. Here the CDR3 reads CASSIEATYEQYF. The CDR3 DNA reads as TGTGCCAGTAGTATAGAAGCCACCTACGAGCAGTACTTC.

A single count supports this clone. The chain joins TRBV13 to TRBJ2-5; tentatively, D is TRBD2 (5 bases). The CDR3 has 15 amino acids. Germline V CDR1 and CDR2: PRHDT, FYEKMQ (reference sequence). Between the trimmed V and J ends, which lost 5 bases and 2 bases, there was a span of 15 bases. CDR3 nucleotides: TGTGCCAGCAGCAGAGAGGGCGCCAGTCAAGAGACCCAGTACTTC. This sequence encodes CASSREGASQETQYF.

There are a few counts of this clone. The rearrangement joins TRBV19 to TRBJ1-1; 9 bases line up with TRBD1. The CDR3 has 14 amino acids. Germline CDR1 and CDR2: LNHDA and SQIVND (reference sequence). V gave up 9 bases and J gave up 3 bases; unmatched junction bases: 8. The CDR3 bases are TGTGCCAGAGCGGACAGGGGTTTGGACACTGAAGCTTTCTTT. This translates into CARADRGLDTEAFF.

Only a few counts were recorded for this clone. CDR3 nucleotides: TGTGCCAGCAGTACCCCAGGGCTCTCTGGAAACACCATATATTTT. Amino acids: CASSTPGLSGNTIYF. This chain joins TRBV6-6 and TRBJ1-3, with D possibly TRBD1 on 5 matching bases. Germline loops: CDR1 MNHNY, CDR2 SVGAGI (reference sequence). The V end was cut by 5 bases, the J end by 0 bases, with 11 bases between. The CDR3 spans 15 residues.

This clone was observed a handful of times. CDR3: CAIRPGLERTDTQYF. Written as DNA, the CDR3 is TGTGCCATCAGGCCGGGACTAGAGAGGACAGATACGCAGTATTTT. The chain recombines TRBV10-3 with TRBJ2-3; 8 bases are shared with TRBD2. Trimming removed 6 bases from V and 3 bases from J; junction bases left unmatched: 8. The CDR3 has 15 amino acids. Germline V gives CDR1 ENHRY, CDR2 SYGVKD.

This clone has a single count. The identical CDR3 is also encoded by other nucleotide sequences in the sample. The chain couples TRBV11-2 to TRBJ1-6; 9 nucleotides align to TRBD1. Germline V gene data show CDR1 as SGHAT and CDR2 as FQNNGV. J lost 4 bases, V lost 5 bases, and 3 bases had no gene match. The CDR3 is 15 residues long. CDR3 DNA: TGTGCCAGCAGCCAACAGGGGGCTTATAATTCACCCCTCCACTTT. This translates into CASSQQGAYNSPLHF.

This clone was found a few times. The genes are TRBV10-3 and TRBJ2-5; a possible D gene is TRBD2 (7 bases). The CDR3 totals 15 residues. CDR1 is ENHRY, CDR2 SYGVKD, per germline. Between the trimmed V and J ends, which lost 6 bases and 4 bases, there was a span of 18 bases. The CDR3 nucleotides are TGTGCCATCAGGAGGGGGGGGGCCGACAGAGAGACCCAGTACTTC. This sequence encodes CAIRRGGADRETQYF.

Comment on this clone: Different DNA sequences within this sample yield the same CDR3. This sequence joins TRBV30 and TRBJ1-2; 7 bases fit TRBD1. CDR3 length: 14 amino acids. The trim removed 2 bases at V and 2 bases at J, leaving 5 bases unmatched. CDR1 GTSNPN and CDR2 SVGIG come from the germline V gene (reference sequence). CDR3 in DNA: TGTGCCTGGAGTCCCCCGGGACAGAACTATGGCTACACCTTC. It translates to CAWSPPGQNYGYTF.

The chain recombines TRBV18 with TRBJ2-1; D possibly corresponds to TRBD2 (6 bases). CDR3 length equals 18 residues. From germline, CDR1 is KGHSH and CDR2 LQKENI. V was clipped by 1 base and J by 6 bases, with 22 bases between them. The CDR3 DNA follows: TGTGCCAGCTCACCACGTAGTCAGTGGGGAGGATCTTCCAATGAGCAGTTCTTC. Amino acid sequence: CASSPRSQWGGSSNEQFF. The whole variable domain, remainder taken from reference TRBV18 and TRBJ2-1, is NAGVMQNPRHLVRRRGQEARLRCSPMKGHSHVYWYRQLPEEGLKFMVYLQKENIIDESGMPKERFSAEFPKEGPSILRIQQVVRGDSAAYFCASSPRSQWGGSSNEQFFGPGTRLTVL.

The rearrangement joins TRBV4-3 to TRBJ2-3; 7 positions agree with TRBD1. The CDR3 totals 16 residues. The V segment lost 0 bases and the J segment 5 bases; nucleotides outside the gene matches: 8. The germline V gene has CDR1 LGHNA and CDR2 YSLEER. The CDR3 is CASSQEETGMIDTQYF. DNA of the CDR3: TGCGCCAGCAGCCAAGAAGAGACAGGGATGATAGATACGCAGTATTTT.